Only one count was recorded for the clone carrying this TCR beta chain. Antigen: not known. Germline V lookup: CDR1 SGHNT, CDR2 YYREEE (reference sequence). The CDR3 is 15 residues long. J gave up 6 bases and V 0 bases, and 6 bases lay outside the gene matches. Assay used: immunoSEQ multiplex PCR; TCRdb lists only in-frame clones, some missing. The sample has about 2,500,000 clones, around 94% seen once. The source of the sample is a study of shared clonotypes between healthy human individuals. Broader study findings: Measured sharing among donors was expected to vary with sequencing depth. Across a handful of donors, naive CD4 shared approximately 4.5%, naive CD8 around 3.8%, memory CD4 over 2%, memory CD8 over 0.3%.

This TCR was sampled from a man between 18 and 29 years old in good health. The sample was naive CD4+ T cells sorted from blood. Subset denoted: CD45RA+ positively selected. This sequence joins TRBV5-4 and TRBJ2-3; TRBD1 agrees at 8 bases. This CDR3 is CASSLVDRAVDTQYF. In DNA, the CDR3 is TGTGCCAGCAGCTTGGTGGACAGGGCGGTTGATACGCAGTATTTT.